The 32 T cell receptor beta chains below all came from one sample that was sequenced in a study of T cells in Graves' hyperthyroidism and ophthalmopathy (dated 2019 in TCRdb). The method was multiplex PCR. The sequencer listed for this sample is Illumina HiSeq 2000. The TCR beta CDR3 regions were amplified from the RNA transcripts. For the first round of RT-PCR on the TCR CDR3, the HTBI primer set was used together with the Qiagen OneStep RT-PCR kit. Clones were called with MiXCR by TCRdb after fastp trimmed the public reads at Q25, and only in-frame beta chains were retained. Rows matching on CDR3 protein sequence are summarized as one entry with the most common DNA and genes. The sample includes fewer than 450,000 distinct CDR3 sequences, with 13% to 15% observed a single time. The ten biggest clones cover roughly 19% of the sample. Source material: blood. The receptor source for this set is an older woman with Graves' ophthalmopathy.

This clonotype was recorded at least ten times. The chain's CDR3 is CASSPVAGAIYEQYF. The CDR3, as DNA: TGCGCCAGCAGCCCTGTTGCGGGAGCGATCTACGAGCAGTACTTC. The chain uses TRBV5-1 and TRBJ2-7; 7 bases map to TRBD2. Trimming took 4 bases from V and 3 from J; bases not matched to a gene: 10. This CDR3 has 15 residues. The germline V gene encodes CDR1 SGHRS and CDR2 YFSETQ.

V gene TRBV20-1 combines with J gene TRBJ2-1, with TRBD2 matching 13 bases. Germline values: CDR1 DFQATT, CDR2 SNEGSKA (reference sequence). This CDR3 region has 15 residues. The junction had 3 bases not matched to a gene; V was cut back by 3 bases and J by 4 bases. This chain's CDR3 is CSARGTSGVYNEQFF. The CDR3 DNA is TGCAGTGCTAGGGGGACTAGCGGGGTTTACAATGAGCAGTTCTTC.

V is TRBV10-3 and J is TRBJ2-5; no definite D call. The V end lost 3 bases, the J end lost 5 bases, and 4 bases lay between the germline ends. From germline, CDR1 is ENHRY and CDR2 SYGVKD. This CDR3 region has 11 residues. The CDR3 here is CAISDGETQYF. In nucleotides, the CDR3 is TGTGCCATCAGTGACGGGGAGACCCAGTACTTC.

The V call is TRBV6-6, the J call TRBJ1-5, with 7 bases fitting TRBD1. From germline, CDR1 is MNHNY and CDR2 SVGAGI (reference sequence). This CDR3 contains 18 residues. J lost 9 bases, V lost 0 bases, and 17 bases had no gene match. The CDR3 is CASSYSFGGQGESWPQHF. The CDR3 region has the DNA TGTGCCAGCAGTTACTCGTTCGGCGGCCAGGGGGAATCGTGGCCCCAGCATTTT.

The rearrangement links TRBV30 to TRBJ1-2; D gene uncertain. Trimming stripped 0 bases from V and 4 bases from J, with 12 bases between. CDR1 and CDR2 from the germline V gene are GTSNPN and SVGIG (reference sequence). The CDR3 extends over 14 amino acids. CDR3 bases: TGTGCCTGGAGTGTTGGGAGAGTGACCTATGGCTACACCTTC. Protein product: CAWSVGRVTYGYTF.

This clonotype was seen more than once but under ten times. The chain couples TRBV7-9 to TRBJ1-1; D gene ambiguous. This CDR3 is 14 amino acids long. V shed 2 bases and J shed 0 bases, with 7 bases lying between them. Germline V gene lookup returns CDR1 SEHNR and CDR2 FQNEAQ (reference sequence). Here the CDR3 DNA reads TGTGCCAGCAGCTTAAACGTACTGAACACTGAAGCTTTCTTT. Protein: CASSLNVLNTEAFF.

Many counts were recorded for this clonotype. This chain joins TRBV5-1 and TRBJ2-1, with 9 bases matching TRBD2. CDR1 is SGHRS, CDR2 YFSETQ, per germline. The CDR3 has 16 residues. V shed 2 bases, J shed 7 bases, and the junction held 10 bases outside the gene matches. The CDR3 region has the DNA TGCGCCAGCAGCTTCATAGCGGGAGCCCCCGGGAATGAGCAGTTCTTC. It codes for CASSFIAGAPGNEQFF.

V is TRBV7-3 and J is TRBJ2-2, with D hard to call. CDR3 length equals 16 residues. Trimming left V 2 bases short and J 0 bases short, with 10 bases between. CDR1 is SGHTA and CDR2 is FQGTGA in the germline V gene. As DNA, the CDR3 is TGTGCCAGCAGCTTAGAAGGGATAGCGAACACCGGGGAGCTGTTTTTT. This gives the protein CASSLEGIANTGELFF.

A few counts support this clonotype. This sequence joins TRBV27 and TRBJ2-2; D remains ambiguous. This CDR3 contains 14 residues. With 5 bases removed from V and 0 bases from J, the gap between germline ends came to 7 bases. CDR1 MNHEY and CDR2 SMNVEV come from the germline V gene (reference sequence). The CDR3 DNA reads TGTGCCAGCAGTAACCTCGCGAACACCGGGGAGCTGTTTTTT. This sequence encodes CASSNLANTGELFF.

The V and J genes are TRBV27 and TRBJ2-6; 10 bases align to TRBD1. This CDR3 contains 17 residues. Germline V gene lookup returns CDR1 MNHEY and CDR2 SMNVEV (reference sequence). Germline trimming cut 7 bases from V and 0 bases from J; bases unmatched to any gene: 6. The CDR3 region is CASTDRGPISGANVLTF. The CDR3 nucleotides are TGTGCCAGCACAGACAGGGGGCCGATCTCTGGGGCCAACGTCCTGACTTTC.

The genes are TRBV5-1 and TRBJ2-2; 9 nucleotides line up with TRBD1. The CDR3 length is 15 residues. V lost 5 bases to trimming and J lost 1 base; unmatched junction nucleotides: 3. Germline-derived CDR1 and CDR2 are SGHRS and YFSETQ. The CDR3 sequence: CASRPGQGNTGELFF. The CDR3 DNA reads as TGCGCCAGCAGGCCGGGACAGGGGAACACCGGGGAGCTGTTTTTT.

There are a few counts of this clonotype. The rearrangement joins TRBV19 to TRBJ2-3; D is perhaps TRBD2 (6 bases). CDR1 LNHDA and CDR2 SQIVND come from the germline V gene (reference sequence). The CDR3 has 14 amino acids. The V end was cut by 5 bases, the J end by 4 bases, with 13 bases between. CDR3 amino acids: CASSVGGLADTQYF. CDR3 DNA: TGTGCCAGTAGTGTCGGAGGGTTAGCAGATACGCAGTATTTT.

This clonotype appeared many times. This chain uses TRBV7-9 with TRBJ2-5; no clear D gene. The V gene lost 3 bases and the J gene lost 5 bases, with 4 bases spanning the gap. CDR1 is SEHNR, CDR2 FQNEAQ, per germline (reference sequence). This CDR3 region has 11 residues. As DNA, the CDR3 is TGTGCCAGCAGCTTTGACGAGACCCAGTACTTC. It encodes CASSFDETQYF.

The sample holds a few counts of this clonotype. The chain recombines TRBV9 with TRBJ2-2; D uncertain. Germline CDR1 and CDR2: SGDLS and YYNGEE. The CDR3 totals 12 residues. The germline V and J ends were trimmed by 2 bases and 6 bases, with 5 bases remaining between them. For the CDR3, the DNA is TGTGCCAGCAGCGTTGATGCCGGGGAGCTGTTTTTT. Protein: CASSVDAGELFF.

This clonotype was counted ten times or more. V usage is TRBV7-2 and J usage is TRBJ2-7; D might be TRBD2 (5 bases). V was shortened by 7 bases and J by 0 bases, with 10 bases between the two germline ends. CDR3 length equals 13 residues. Germline lookup yields CDR1 SGHTA and CDR2 FQGNSA. CDR3 protein: CASTRGSSYEQYF. The DNA of the CDR3 is TGTGCCAGCACCCGAGGGAGCTCCTACGAGCAGTACTTC.

The chain joins TRBV24-1 to TRBJ1-4, with D perhaps matching TRBD1 (5 bases). Per germline, CDR1 KGHDR and CDR2 SFDVKD. The CDR3 is 16 amino acids. With 4 bases removed from V and 4 bases from J, the gap between germline ends came to 15 bases. CDR3: CATSDGTPANNEKLFF. CDR3 in DNA: TGTGCCACCAGTGACGGGACGCCGGCCAATAATGAAAAACTGTTTTTT.

This clonotype was recorded many times. The chain combines TRBV5-1 with TRBJ2-1; D perhaps matches TRBD2 (6 bases). This CDR3 is built from 15 residues. V lost 4 bases to trimming and J lost 5 bases, with 16 bases between them. Germline CDR1 and CDR2: SGHRS and YFSETQ. The CDR3, as DNA: TGCGCCAGCAGCCGGGGTGCGGGGAGCAACAATGAGCAGTTCTTC. It specifies CASSRGAGSNNEQFF.

In this sample, this clonotype turned up many times. CDR3 in amino acids: CASSENRQYF. The CDR3 DNA is TGTGCCAGCAGTGAAAACCGGCAGTACTTC. The chain combines TRBV2 with TRBJ2-7; D is uncertain. The CDR3 spans 10 residues. The germline V gene encodes CDR1 SNHLY and CDR2 FYNNEI. Between the trimmed V and J ends, which lost 2 bases and 9 bases, there was a span of 5 bases.

This clonotype was counted many times. V and J are TRBV3-1 and TRBJ2-1, with 11 nucleotides matching TRBD2. In germline, CDR1 is LGHDT, CDR2 YNNKEL (reference sequence). V shed 3 bases, J shed 5 bases, and the junction held 6 bases outside the gene matches. The CDR3 has 16 amino acids. CDR3 residues: CASSQELAGVDNEQFF. The DNA for the CDR3 is TGTGCCAGCAGCCAGGAACTAGCGGGAGTGGACAATGAGCAGTTCTTC.

This clonotype has more than one count but fewer than ten. The chain combines TRBV2 with TRBJ1-6, with TRBD1 matching over 8 bases. Germline assignment: CDR1 SNHLY and CDR2 FYNNEI. This CDR3 is built from 15 residues. J was trimmed by 10 bases and V by 2 bases; bases with no gene match: 7. The CDR3 coding sequence is TGTGCCAGCAGTGAATGGGCAGGGGGCGAATCACCCCTCCACTTT. The encoded protein is CASSEWAGGESPLHF. The full variable domain, its missing parts supplied by reference TRBV2 and TRBJ1-6, is EPEVTQTPSHQVTQMGQEVILRCVPISNHLYFYWYRQILGQKVEFLVSFYNNEISEKSEIFDDQFSVERPDGSNFTLKIRSTKLEDSAMYFCASSEWAGGESPLHFGNGTRLTVT.

At least ten counts were recorded for this clonotype. This sequence joins TRBV28 and TRBJ2-5, with D perhaps TRBD2 (6 bases). Per the germline V gene, CDR1 is MDHEN and CDR2 is SYDVKM. The CDR3 has 10 residues. With 11 bases removed from V and 7 bases from J, the gap between germline ends came to 11 bases. The CDR3 here is CAPRRGTQYF. The CDR3, as DNA: TGTGCCCCCCGGCGGGGGACCCAGTACTTC. The complete variable domain, with remaining parts taken from reference TRBV28 and TRBJ2-5, reads DVKVTQSSRYLVKRTGEKVFLECVQDMDHENMFWYRQDPGLGLRLIYFSYDVKMKEKGDIPEGYSVSREKKERFSLILESASTNQTSMYLCAPRRGTQYFGPGTRLLVL.

The chain links TRBV18 to TRBJ2-7; unclear D gene. V lost 3 bases to trimming and J lost 5 bases, with 11 bases between them. The CDR3 extends over 13 amino acids. Germline V gene sequence: CDR1 KGHSH, CDR2 LQKENI. CDR3 amino acids: CASSPTVPHEQYF. CDR3 DNA sequence: TGTGCCAGCTCACCTACTGTTCCCCACGAGCAGTACTTC.

This clonotype was counted at least ten times. The rearrangement joins TRBV7-2 to TRBJ2-5, with 9 bases aligning to TRBD2. The germline CDR1 and CDR2 sequences are SGHTA and FQGNSA. The CDR3 is 15 amino acids. Trimming cost V 3 bases and J 5 bases; bases outside gene matches: 7. The CDR3 DNA sequence: TGTGCCAGCAGCTTGACTAGCGGAGCCGGGGAGACCCAGTACTTC. Translated: CASSLTSGAGETQYF.

This clonotype has at least ten counts. V gene TRBV24-1 combines with J gene TRBJ2-7; 8 nucleotides match TRBD2. CDR1 and CDR2 from the germline V gene are KGHDR and SFDVKD. V was pared by 2 bases and J by 0 bases, with 5 bases of the junction left unmatched. The CDR3 extends over 16 amino acids. CDR3 coding DNA: TGTGCCACCAGTGATTCCGTAGCGGGGAGCTCCTACGAGCAGTACTTC. Translated, it gives CATSDSVAGSSYEQYF.

This clonotype was found many times. The chain uses TRBV11-2 and TRBJ2-7, with no clear D. V was shortened by 5 bases and J by 4 bases, with 9 bases between the two germline ends. CDR3 length equals 12 residues. Germline lookup yields CDR1 SGHAT and CDR2 FQNNGV. CDR3: CASSKTAYEQYF. The CDR3 region has the DNA TGTGCCAGCAGCAAGACTGCTTACGAGCAGTACTTC.

This clonotype occurred a few times. This CDR3 reads CASSRQGTHEQYF. CDR3 coding DNA: TGTGCCAGCAGCCGGCAGGGGACCCACGAGCAGTACTTC. The chain employs TRBV7-9 and TRBJ2-7; a weak D match, TRBD1 (6 bases). CDR3 length: 13 residues. The germline V gene has CDR1 SEHNR and CDR2 FQNEAQ (reference sequence). The germline V and J ends were trimmed by 5 bases and 5 bases, with 13 bases remaining between them.

The chain links TRBV6-1 to TRBJ2-1; the D gene is possibly TRBD1 (5 bases). Germline lookup yields CDR1 MNHNS and CDR2 SASEGT. The CDR3 loop spans 12 amino acids. Trimming took off 7 bases at V and 8 bases at J, with 12 bases between the two ends. CDR3 sequence reads: CASTGHSHEQFF. The DNA for the CDR3 is TGTGCCAGCACCGGACATAGCCATGAGCAGTTCTTC.

This clonotype was counted many times. The chain employs TRBV7-9 and TRBJ2-3; possibly TRBD2 for D (5 bases). CDR1 SEHNR and CDR2 FQNEAQ come from the germline V gene (reference sequence). V was pared by 5 bases and J by 6 bases, with 15 bases between. The CDR3 has 14 amino acids. CDR3 nucleotide sequence: TGTGCCAGCAGCCCGGACCTAGCCAGCGATACGCAGTATTTT. This translates into CASSPDLASDTQYF.

The chain is built from TRBV28 and TRBJ2-3; D possibly corresponds to TRBD1 (6 bases). Deletions cut 6 bases from V and 5 bases from J, with 21 bases between. Germline V gives CDR1 MDHEN, CDR2 SYDVKM. This CDR3 comprises 16 residues. The CDR3 region has the DNA TGTGCCAGCAGCATAACAGGGAATTCGGGTGGAGATACGCAGTATTTT. The encoded protein is CASSITGNSGGDTQYF.

Regarding this clonotype: This may come from a read error, since a much larger clone is one base off. The rearrangement joins TRBV20-1 to TRBJ2-7; perhaps TRBD2 as D (6 bases). Germline V lookup: CDR1 DFQATT, CDR2 SNEGSKA (reference sequence). Deletions cut 5 bases from V and 1 base from J, with 15 bases between. This CDR3 has 14 residues. The DNA of the CDR3 is TGCAGTGCTGTAGTTGATAGCGGATCCTACGAGCAGTACTTC. Translated, it gives CSAVVDSGSYEQYF.

In this sample, this clonotype turned up a few times. The genes are TRBV4-1 and TRBJ2-1, with 8 bases fitting TRBD2. Germline CDR1 reads MGHRA; CDR2 reads YSYEKL. The trim removed 1 base at V and 8 bases at J, leaving 7 bases unmatched. This CDR3 contains 15 residues. CDR3 amino acids: CASSQASGRLYEQFF. DNA for the CDR3: TGCGCCAGCAGCCAAGCAAGCGGGAGACTCTATGAGCAGTTCTTC.

The sample holds a few counts of this clonotype. The chain couples TRBV30 to TRBJ2-2; no firm D call. The CDR3 runs 11 residues. CDR1 is GTSNPN, CDR2 SVGIG, per germline (reference sequence). The V end lost 0 bases, the J end lost 7 bases, and 3 bases lay between the germline ends. The CDR3 coding sequence is TGTGCCTGGAGTGTGGGCGGGGAGCTGTTTTTT. The encoded protein is CAWSVGGELFF.